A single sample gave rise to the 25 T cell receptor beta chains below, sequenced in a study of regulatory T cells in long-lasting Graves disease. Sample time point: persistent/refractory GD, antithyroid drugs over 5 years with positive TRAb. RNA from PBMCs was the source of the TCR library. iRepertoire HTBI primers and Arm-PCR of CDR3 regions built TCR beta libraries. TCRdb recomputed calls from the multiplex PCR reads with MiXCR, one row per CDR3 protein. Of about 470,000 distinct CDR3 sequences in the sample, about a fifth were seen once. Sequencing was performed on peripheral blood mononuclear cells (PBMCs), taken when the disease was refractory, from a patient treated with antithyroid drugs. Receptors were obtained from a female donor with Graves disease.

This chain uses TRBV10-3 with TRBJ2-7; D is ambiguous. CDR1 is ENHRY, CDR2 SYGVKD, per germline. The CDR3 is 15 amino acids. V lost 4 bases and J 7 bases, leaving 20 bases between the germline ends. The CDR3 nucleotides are TGTGCCATCAGTGGGGCAGGTTCCGTCATGAGAGAGCAGTACTTC. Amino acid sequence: CAISGAGSVMREQYF.

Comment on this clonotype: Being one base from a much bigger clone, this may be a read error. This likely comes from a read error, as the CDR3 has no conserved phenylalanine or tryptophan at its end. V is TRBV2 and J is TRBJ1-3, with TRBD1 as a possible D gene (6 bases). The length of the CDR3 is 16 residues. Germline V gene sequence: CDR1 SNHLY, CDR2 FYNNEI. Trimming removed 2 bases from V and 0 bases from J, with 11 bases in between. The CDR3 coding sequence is TGTGCCAGCAGTGAAAGGGGGGACTACTCTGGAAACACCATATATTCT. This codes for CASSERGDYSGNTIYS.

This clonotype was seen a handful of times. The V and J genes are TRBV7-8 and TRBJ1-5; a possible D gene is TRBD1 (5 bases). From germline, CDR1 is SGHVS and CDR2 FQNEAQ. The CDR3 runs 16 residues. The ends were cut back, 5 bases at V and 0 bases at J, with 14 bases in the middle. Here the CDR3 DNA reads TGTGCCAGCAGCGGGGACCGCAGATATAGCAATCAGCCCCAGCATTTT. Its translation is CASSGDRRYSNQPQHF.

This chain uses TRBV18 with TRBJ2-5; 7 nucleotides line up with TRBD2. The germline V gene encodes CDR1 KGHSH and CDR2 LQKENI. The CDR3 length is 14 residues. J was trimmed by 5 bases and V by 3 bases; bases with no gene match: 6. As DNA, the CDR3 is TGTGCCAGCTCACCGGGACTACCAGTGGAGACCCAGTACTTC. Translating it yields CASSPGLPVETQYF. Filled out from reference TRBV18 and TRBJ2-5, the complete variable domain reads NAGVMQNPRHLVRRRGQEARLRCSPMKGHSHVYWYRQLPEEGLKFMVYLQKENIIDESGMPKERFSAEFPKEGPSILRIQQVVRGDSAAYFCASSPGLPVETQYFGPGTRLLVL.

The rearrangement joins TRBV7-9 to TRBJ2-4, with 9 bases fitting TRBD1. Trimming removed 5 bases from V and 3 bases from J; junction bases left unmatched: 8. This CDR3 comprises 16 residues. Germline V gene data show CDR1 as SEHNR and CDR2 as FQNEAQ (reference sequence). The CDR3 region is CASSTDGQGIKNIQYF. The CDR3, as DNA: TGTGCCAGCAGCACAGATGGACAGGGGATCAAAAACATTCAGTACTTC.

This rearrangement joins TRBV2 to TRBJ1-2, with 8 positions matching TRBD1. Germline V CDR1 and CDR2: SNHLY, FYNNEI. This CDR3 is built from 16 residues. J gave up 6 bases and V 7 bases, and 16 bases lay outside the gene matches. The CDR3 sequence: CASNPGTGVIKDGYTF. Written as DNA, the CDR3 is TGTGCCAGCAACCCCGGGACAGGAGTGATTAAGGATGGCTACACCTTC.

The DNA for the CDR3 is TGCAGTGCTATTCTTAATTCCTACGAGCAGTACTTC. This sequence encodes CSAILNSYEQYF. The V and J genes are TRBV20-1 and TRBJ2-7; D uncertain. V shed 4 bases and J shed 1 base, with 8 bases lying between them. The CDR3 runs 12 residues. Germline V gives CDR1 DFQATT, CDR2 SNEGSKA (reference sequence).

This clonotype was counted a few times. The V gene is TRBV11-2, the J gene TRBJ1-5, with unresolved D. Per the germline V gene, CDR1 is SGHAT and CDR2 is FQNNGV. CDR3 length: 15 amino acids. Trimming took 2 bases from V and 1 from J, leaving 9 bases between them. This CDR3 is CASSLRSGSNQPQHF. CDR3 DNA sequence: TGTGCCAGCAGCTTAAGATCGGGGAGCAATCAGCCCCAGCATTTT.

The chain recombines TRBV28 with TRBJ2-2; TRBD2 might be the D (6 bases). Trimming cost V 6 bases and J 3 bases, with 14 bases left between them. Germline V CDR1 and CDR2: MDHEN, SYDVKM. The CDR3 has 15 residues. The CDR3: CASSLGGIDTGELFF. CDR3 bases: TGTGCCAGCAGCTTGGGCGGGATTGACACCGGGGAGCTGTTTTTT.

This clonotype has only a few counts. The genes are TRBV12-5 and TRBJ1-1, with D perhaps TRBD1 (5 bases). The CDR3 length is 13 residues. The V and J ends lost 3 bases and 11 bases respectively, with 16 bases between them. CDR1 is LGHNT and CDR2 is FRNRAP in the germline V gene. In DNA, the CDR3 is TGTGCTAGTGGTTTTACAGGTTCCCCGAAGGCTTTCTTT. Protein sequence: CASGFTGSPKAFF.

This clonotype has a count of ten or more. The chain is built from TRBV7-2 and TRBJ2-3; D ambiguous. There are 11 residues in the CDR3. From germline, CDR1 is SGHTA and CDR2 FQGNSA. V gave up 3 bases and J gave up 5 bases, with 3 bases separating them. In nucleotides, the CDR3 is TGTGCCAGCAGCTTCCAAGATACGCAGTATTTT. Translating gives CASSFQDTQYF.

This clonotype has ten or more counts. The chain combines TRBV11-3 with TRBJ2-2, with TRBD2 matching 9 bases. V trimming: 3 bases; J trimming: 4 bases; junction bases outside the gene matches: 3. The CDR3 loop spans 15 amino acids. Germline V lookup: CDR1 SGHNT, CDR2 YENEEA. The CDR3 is CASSFGTSPTGELFF. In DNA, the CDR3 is TGTGCCAGCAGCTTCGGGACTAGCCCCACCGGGGAGCTGTTTTTT.

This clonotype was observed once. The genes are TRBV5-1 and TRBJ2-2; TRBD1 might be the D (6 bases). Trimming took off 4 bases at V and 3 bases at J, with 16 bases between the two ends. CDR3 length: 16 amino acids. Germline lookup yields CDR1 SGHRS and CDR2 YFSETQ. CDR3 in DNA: TGCGCCAGCAGCCCGGGCAGGGGCCCCTACACCGGGGAGCTGTTTTTT. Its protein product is CASSPGRGPYTGELFF.

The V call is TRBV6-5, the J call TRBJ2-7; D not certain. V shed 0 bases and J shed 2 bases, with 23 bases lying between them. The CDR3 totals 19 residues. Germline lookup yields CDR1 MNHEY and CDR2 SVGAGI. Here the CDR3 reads CASSYSFYVVSKQPYEQYF. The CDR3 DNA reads TGTGCCAGCAGTTACTCGTTCTACGTTGTTAGTAAACAACCCTACGAGCAGTACTTC.

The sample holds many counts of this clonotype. As DNA, the CDR3 is TGCAGCGTGACCGGGACAGGGAACTCCTACGAGCAGTACTTC. It codes for CSVTGTGNSYEQYF. The chain links TRBV29-1 to TRBJ2-7; 9 bases agree with TRBD1. J gave up 0 bases and V 6 bases, and 6 bases lay outside the gene matches. Germline V CDR1 and CDR2: SQVTM, ANQGSEA. This CDR3 comprises 14 residues.

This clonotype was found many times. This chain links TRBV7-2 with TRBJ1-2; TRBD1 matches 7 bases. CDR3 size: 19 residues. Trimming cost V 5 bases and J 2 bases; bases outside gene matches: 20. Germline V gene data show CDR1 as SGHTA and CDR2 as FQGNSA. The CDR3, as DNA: TGTGCCAGCAGCCATTCAAATCGGGCAGGGGGTCCCTTAAACTATGGCTACACCTTC. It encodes CASSHSNRAGGPLNYGYTF. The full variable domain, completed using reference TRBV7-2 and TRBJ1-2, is GAGVSQSPSNKVTEKGKDVELRCDPISGHTALYWYRQSLGQGLEFLIYFQGNSAPDKSGLPSDRFSAERTGGSVSTLTIQRTQQEDSAVYLCASSHSNRAGGPLNYGYTFGSGTRLTVV.

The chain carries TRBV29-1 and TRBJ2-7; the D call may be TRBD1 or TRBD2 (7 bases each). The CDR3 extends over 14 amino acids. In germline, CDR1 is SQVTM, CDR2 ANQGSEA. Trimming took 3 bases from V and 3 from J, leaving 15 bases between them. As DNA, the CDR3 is TGCAGCGTTGAGGTTGGCAGGGGGGGCTACGAGCAGTACTTC. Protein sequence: CSVEVGRGGYEQYF.

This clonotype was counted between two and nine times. CDR3 residues: CASRGQGGGVEQYF. Written as DNA, the CDR3 is TGTGCCAGCAGGGGACAGGGTGGGGGGGTCGAGCAGTACTTC. The rearrangement joins TRBV28 to TRBJ2-7; TRBD1 matches at 9 bases. The V gene's germline CDR1 is MDHEN and CDR2 SYDVKM. The CDR3 has 14 amino acids. V gave up 6 bases and J gave up 6 bases; unmatched junction bases: 9. Together with reference TRBV28 and TRBJ2-7, the CDR3 gives the full variable domain: DVKVTQSSRYLVKRTGEKVFLECVQDMDHENMFWYRQDPGLGLRLIYFSYDVKMKEKGDIPEGYSVSREKKERFSLILESASTNQTSMYLCASRGQGGGVEQYFGPGTRLTVT.

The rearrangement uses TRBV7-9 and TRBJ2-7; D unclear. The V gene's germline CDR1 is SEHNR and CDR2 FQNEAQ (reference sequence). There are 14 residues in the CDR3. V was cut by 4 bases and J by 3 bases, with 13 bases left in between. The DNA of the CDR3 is TGTGCCAGCAGCTATCCCCCGGGTGGCTACGAGCAGTACTTC. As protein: CASSYPPGGYEQYF. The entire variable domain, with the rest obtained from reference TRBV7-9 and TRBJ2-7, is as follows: DTGVSQNPRHKITKRGQNVTFRCDPISEHNRLYWYRQTLGQGPEFLTYFQNEAQLEKSRLLSDRFSAERPKGSFSTLEIQRTEQGDSAMYLCASSYPPGGYEQYFGPGTRLTVT.

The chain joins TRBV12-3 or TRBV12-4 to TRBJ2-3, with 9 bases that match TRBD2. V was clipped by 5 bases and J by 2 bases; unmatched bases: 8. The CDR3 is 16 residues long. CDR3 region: CASSPRGREYTDTQYF. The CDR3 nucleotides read TGTGCCAGCAGTCCTCGCGGGAGGGAATACACAGATACGCAGTATTTT.

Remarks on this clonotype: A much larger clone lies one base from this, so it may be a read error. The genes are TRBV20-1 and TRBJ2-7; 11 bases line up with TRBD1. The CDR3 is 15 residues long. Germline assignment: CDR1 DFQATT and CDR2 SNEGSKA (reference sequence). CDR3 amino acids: CSAEPGGTGGEEQHF. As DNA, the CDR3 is TGCAGTGCTGAGCCAGGCGGGACAGGGGGTGAAGAGCAGCACTTC.

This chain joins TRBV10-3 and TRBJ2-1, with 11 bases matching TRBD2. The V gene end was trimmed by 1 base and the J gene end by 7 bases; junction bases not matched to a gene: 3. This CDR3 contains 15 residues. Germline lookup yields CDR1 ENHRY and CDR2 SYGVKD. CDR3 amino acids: CAISELTSGSNEQFF. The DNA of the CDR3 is TGTGCCATCAGTGAGTTAACTAGCGGGAGTAATGAGCAGTTCTTC.

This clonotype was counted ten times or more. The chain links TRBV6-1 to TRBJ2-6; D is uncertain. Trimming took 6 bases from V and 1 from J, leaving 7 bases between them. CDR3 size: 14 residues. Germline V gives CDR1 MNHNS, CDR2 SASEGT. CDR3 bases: TGTGCCAGCAGATCTCTATCTGGGGCCAACGTCCTGACTTTC. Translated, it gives CASRSLSGANVLTF.

The CDR3 sequence is CASSVGASPLGNIQYF. CDR3 bases: TGTGCCAGCAGCGTAGGGGCCTCCCCACTCGGGAACATTCAGTACTTC. The chain carries TRBV9 and TRBJ2-4; D is ambiguous. Trimming shortened V by 0 bases and J by 7 bases, and 17 bases separated the two germline ends. Germline assignment: CDR1 SGDLS and CDR2 YYNGEE. The CDR3 loop spans 16 amino acids.

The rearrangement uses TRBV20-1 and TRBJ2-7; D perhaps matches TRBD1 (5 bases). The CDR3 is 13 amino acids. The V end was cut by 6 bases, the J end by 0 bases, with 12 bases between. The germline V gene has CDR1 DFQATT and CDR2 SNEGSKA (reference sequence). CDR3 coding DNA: TGCAGTGCCCTTCAGGGTATCTCCTACGAGCAGTACTTC. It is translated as CSALQGISYEQYF.